The clone carrying this T cell receptor (beta chain) has a count of ten or more. Authors' processing steps: Estimates of nucleated cell counts were drawn from the amplification of reference gene primers. Method: immunoSEQ multiplex PCR; TCRdb's copy keeps in-frame clones and lacks some. D and trimming come from the DNA, and the V and J calls and clone size come from that table. Among over 75,000 clones listed, approximately 91% were seen once. This CDR3 has 11 amino acids. Germline loops: CDR1 MNHEY, CDR2 SVGAGI. V lost 5 bases and J lost 5, with 3 bases in between. These data are taken from a study of blood T cell repertoires in COVID-19. Study-wide context: COVID-19 samples from acute and convalescent phases originated in the United States, Italy and Spain. The analysed material was cDNA or gDNA that came from T cells, B-cell-depleted T cells, or PBMCs.

Input material: peripheral blood. This rearrangement joins TRBV6-5 to TRBJ2-2; D is uncertain. The origin of this receptor is a woman aged 80 or over with acute or convalescent COVID-19. CDR3 residues: CASSPTGELFF. As DNA, the CDR3 is TGTGCCAGCAGTCCTACCGGGGAGCTGTTTTTT.